Listed below are T cell receptor beta chains from one sample, sequenced in a study of human T cells and chemical hapten exposure. TCRdb reprocessed the RACE reads with MiXCR, giving one entry per CDR3 protein. Seen here are about 250,000 distinct CDR3 sequences, around 7% observed once, and the top ten hold 1.2%. The specimen comprised whole blood, sampled in connection with sensitization to the hapten diphenylcyclopropenone (DPC). Every receptor here comes from a man aged 18 to 30 with alopecia areata. Some clones in this sample may be carry-over from other donors' samples. Each CDR3 is given with its conserved first and last residue. D genes are given only for firm matches. Clone size appears in some rows only: once, few, many, or a class for an expanded clone.

TRBV2	few	TRBJ2-1	.	CASLEQVGNEQFF	TGTGCCAGCCTGGAGCAGGTAGGCAATGAGCAGTTCTTC
TRBV3-1	few	TRBJ1-3	.	CASSHDSAYSGNTIYF	TGTGCCAGCAGCCATGACAGTGCCTACTCTGGAAACACCATATATTTT
TRBV4-3	.	TRBJ1-1	TRBD1	CASSQDWATGANTEAFF	TGCGCCAGCAGCCAAGATTGGGCGACAGGGGCGAACACTGAAGCTTTCTTT
TRBV9	many	TRBJ2-3	.	CASSSRVDTQYF	TGTGCCAGCAGCTCGAGGGTAGATACGCAGTATTTT
TRBV5-1	few	TRBJ1-6	TRBD1	CASSLAPLTGGSSYNSPLHF	TGCGCCAGCAGCTTGGCCCCGCTGACAGGGGGGAGCTCCTATAATTCACCCCTCCACTTT
TRBV6-2/TRBV6-3	few	TRBJ2-2	.	CASTRPNTGELFF	TGTGCCAGCACACGCCCTAACACCGGGGAGCTGTTTTTT
TRBV29-1	.	TRBJ1-1	TRBD1	CSVGQGSENTEAFF	TGCAGCGTTGGACAGGGGTCGGAAAACACTGAAGCTTTCTTT
TRBV4-3	.	TRBJ1-2	.	CASSQPGTDYGYTF	TGCGCCAGCAGCCAACCCGGGACGGATTATGGCTACACCTTC
TRBV12-3/TRBV12-4	few	TRBJ2-2	.	CASILGRRGTTGELFF	TGTGCCAGCATCCTAGGGCGGAGGGGAACCACCGGGGAGCTGTTTTTT
TRBV7-2	.	TRBJ2-3	TRBD1	CASSAGTADTQYF	TGTGCCAGCAGCGCTGGGACAGCAGATACGCAGTATTTT
TRBV15	.	TRBJ2-1	.	CATSRDLAGLTNNEQFF	TGTGCCACCAGCAGAGATCTAGCCGGATTGACGAACAATGAGCAGTTCTTC
TRBV5-4	few	TRBJ1-1	.	CASSWGGATEAFF	TGTGCCAGCAGCTGGGGCGGAGCCACTGAAGCTTTCTTT
TRBV7-9	few	TRBJ1-2	.	CASSLGKNMGLGYTF	TGTGCCAGCAGCTTAGGGAAGAACATGGGGCTTGGCTACACCTTC
TRBV5-1	few	TRBJ2-1	TRBD2	CASSFRTSNDEQFF	TGCGCCAGCAGCTTCAGGACTAGTAACGATGAGCAGTTCTTC
TRBV29-1	.	TRBJ1-2	.	CSGGGRDPYGYTF	TGCAGCGGGGGTGGCCGAGACCCCTATGGCTACACCTTC
TRBV7-8	few	TRBJ2-2	.	CASKLTGELFF	TGTGCCAGCAAATTAACCGGGGAGCTGTTTTTT
TRBV21-1	.	TRBJ1-1	.	CASSNIEGVNTEAFF	TGTGCCAGCAGCAATATTGAGGGGGTGAACACTGAAGCTTTCTTT
TRBV29-1	.	TRBJ1-4	.	CSVEGPGSGEKLFF	TGCAGCGTTGAAGGGCCAGGGTCGGGGGAAAAACTGTTTTTT
TRBV5-1	few	TRBJ1-2	TRBD1	CASSSQGAGYTF	TGCGCCAGCAGCTCACAGGGGGCAGGCTACACCTTC
TRBV20-1	.	TRBJ2-3	.	CSDDETGRSTDTQYF	TGCAGTGACGACGAAACAGGGCGAAGCACAGATACGCAGTATTTT
TRBV4-1	.	TRBJ1-5	.	CASSQDLVPNQPQHF	TGCGCCAGCAGCCAAGATTTGGTCCCCAATCAGCCCCAGCATTTT
TRBV6-5	few	TRBJ2-6	.	CASSWGQGNVLTF	TGTGCCAGCAGTTGGGGCCAGGGCAACGTCCTGACTTTC
TRBV7-2	few	TRBJ2-4	.	CASSFKGKNIQYF	TGTGCCAGCAGCTTTAAGGGCAAAAACATTCAGTACTTC
TRBV7-3	many	TRBJ1-5	.	CASSLDSCQYSNQPQHF	TGTGCCAGCAGCCTAGACAGTTGCCAATATAGCAATCAGCCCCAGCATTTT
TRBV29-1	few	TRBJ2-7	TRBD1	CSIRTGDYEQYF	TGCAGCATACGGACAGGGGACTACGAGCAGTACTTC
TRBV27	.	TRBJ2-3	TRBD1	CASSLVPGQGATDTQYF	TGTGCCAGCAGTTTAGTCCCGGGACAGGGGGCGACAGATACGCAGTATTTT
TRBV7-9	few	TRBJ2-1	.	CASSLSRDEQFF	TGTGCCAGCAGCTTAAGTCGGGATGAGCAGTTCTTC
TRBV5-1	few	TRBJ1-6	.	CASSQIGGNSPLHF	TGCGCCAGCAGCCAGATTGGAGGGAATTCACCCCTCCACTTT
TRBV20-1	.	TRBJ1-4	.	CSARDRAQGEGELFF	TGCAGTGCTAGAGATAGGGCGCAGGGTGAGGGCGAACTGTTTTTT
TRBV2	.	TRBJ2-1	TRBD1	CASSGIFSGTGINEQFF	TGTGCCAGCAGTGGTATCTTCTCCGGGACAGGGATCAATGAGCAGTTCTTC
TRBV5-6	few	TRBJ2-2	.	CASLANLGAGELFF	TGTGCCAGCCTGGCAAACCTAGGGGCCGGGGAGCTGTTTTTT
TRBV4-1	.	TRBJ2-1	TRBD1	CASSQEDRATGEQFF	TGCGCCAGCAGCCAAGAGGACAGGGCCACGGGTGAGCAGTTCTTC
TRBV5-1	few	TRBJ1-4	TRBD1	CASSLPPETGEEKLFF	TGCGCCAGCAGCTTGCCCCCCGAGACAGGGGAGGAAAAACTGTTTTTT
TRBV7-9	few	TRBJ1-3	.	CASSPGAVPGNTIYF	TGTGCCAGCAGCCCCGGTGCCGTACCTGGAAACACCATATATTTT